This T cell receptor beta chain was recorded in a study of blood T cell repertoires in COVID-19. The wider study: Specimens from acute and convalescent COVID-19 originated in the United States, Italy and Spain. The cDNA or gDNA used as material had been derived from T cells, B-cell-depleted T cells, or PBMCs.

Profiled with immunoSEQ multiplex PCR; TCRdb holds only in-frame clones, not every one. The data show 150,000 or so clones, with roughly 80% seen just once and around 28% held by the top ten. CDR1 is LGHDT, CDR2 YNNKEL, per germline (reference sequence). Trimming took off 4 bases at V and 2 bases at J, with 12 bases between the two ends. The CDR3 is made up of 15 amino acids. The chain uses TRBV3-1 (or the pseudogene TRBV3-2) and TRBJ1-3; possibly TRBD1 for D (6 bases). This TCR derives from a woman aged 55 to 70 with acute or convalescent COVID-19. Specimen: peripheral blood. CDR3 sequence (DNA): TGTGCCAGCAGCCTTTGGACAGCGGCTGGAAACACCATATATTTT. Protein product: CASSLWTAAGNTIYF.